This is a list of T cell receptor beta chains from one sample in a study of blood T cell repertoires in COVID-19. Sequenced by immunoSEQ multiplex PCR; TCRdb stores in-frame clones only, minus some. The data hold some 22,000 clones, with approximately 83% observed a single time. Sequencing was performed on peripheral blood. These receptors came from a man in his sixties or seventies with acute or convalescent COVID-19. Each CDR3 is given with its conserved first and last residue. Fields, in order: clone size, D gene, V gene, J gene, CDR3 DNA, CDR3 protein. A D gene is named only where the DNA matches it firmly. Size tells how often a clone was seen (once, few, many) or the class of an expanded clone, and some rows leave it out.

clone size: once
D gene: TRBD1
V gene: TRBV9
J gene: TRBJ2-3
CDR3 DNA: TGTGCCAGCACCCTGGGACAGAGACCCACAGATACGCAGTATTTT
CDR3 protein: CASTLGQRPTDTQYF

clone size: once
D gene: NA
V gene: TRBV5-4
J gene: TRBJ2-5
CDR3 DNA: TGTGCCAGCAGTGAGGGGGTCCAAGAGACCCAGTACTTC
CDR3 protein: CASSEGVQETQYF

clone size: NA
D gene: NA
V gene: TRBV14
J gene: TRBJ1-4
CDR3 DNA: TGTGCCAGCAGGCGGAATAATGAAAAACTGTTTTTT
CDR3 protein: CASRRNNEKLFF

clone size: NA
D gene: NA
V gene: TRBV18
J gene: TRBJ2-3
CDR3 DNA: TGTGCCAGCTCACCTCGATCGGTAATGGATACGCAGTATTTT
CDR3 protein: CASSPRSVMDTQYF

clone size: NA
D gene: NA
V gene: TRBV30
J gene: TRBJ2-7
CDR3 DNA: TGTGCCTCAACCCCCGCAGGGAGGTACGAGCAGTACTTC
CDR3 protein: CASTPAGRYEQYF

clone size: NA
D gene: TRBD2
V gene: TRBV7-8
J gene: TRBJ2-2
CDR3 DNA: TGTGCCAGCAGCTTACTTAACTGGGGGGGCACCGGGGAGCTGTTTTTT
CDR3 protein: CASSLLNWGGTGELFF

clone size: NA
D gene: NA
V gene: TRBV5-5
J gene: TRBJ1-1
CDR3 DNA: TGTGCCAGCAGCTTGGACCAGGTGAAAGCTTTCTTT
CDR3 protein: CASSLDQVKAFF

clone size: NA
D gene: TRBD2
V gene: TRBV10-3
J gene: TRBJ2-5
CDR3 DNA: TGTGCCATCAGTGAGGCGGGGGGGCAAGAGACCCAGTACTTC
CDR3 protein: CAISEAGGQETQYF

clone size: NA
D gene: TRBD1
V gene: TRBV6-6
J gene: TRBJ1-6
CDR3 DNA: TGTGCCAGCAGTGCAGGGGGTAACTCCTATAATTCACCCCTCCACTTT
CDR3 protein: CASSAGGNSYNSPLHF

clone size: NA
D gene: NA
V gene: TRBV7-9
J gene: TRBJ1-4
CDR3 DNA: TGTGCCAGCAGCGTCGGGGCAACTAATGAAAAACTGTTTTTT
CDR3 protein: CASSVGATNEKLFF

clone size: NA
D gene: TRBD2
V gene: TRBV27
J gene: TRBJ2-1
CDR3 DNA: TGTGCCAGCAGTTTTATTGCTAGCGGGAGGGTCGACAATGAGCAGTTCTTC
CDR3 protein: CASSFIASGRVDNEQFF

clone size: NA
D gene: NA
V gene: TRBV7-9
J gene: TRBJ2-7
CDR3 DNA: TGTGCCAGCAGCTTCGCCTCCGGGGGTCAACACGAGCAGTACTTC
CDR3 protein: CASSFASGGQHEQYF

clone size: NA
D gene: TRBD2
V gene: TRBV27
J gene: TRBJ2-5
CDR3 DNA: TGTGCCAGCAGGCCCCAGCACAGCGGGGCTTTCCAAGAGACCCAGTACTTC
CDR3 protein: CASRPQHSGAFQETQYF

clone size: NA
D gene: NA
V gene: TRBV3-1/TRBV3-2
J gene: TRBJ1-6
CDR3 DNA: TGTGCCAGCAGCGTCGAGGTGAAAACACCCCTCCACTTT
CDR3 protein: CASSVEVKTPLHF

clone size: NA
D gene: NA
V gene: TRBV7-8
J gene: TRBJ2-3
CDR3 DNA: TGTGCCAGCAGCTCCAGGGGGGTAACCGGCACAGATACGCAGTATTTT
CDR3 protein: CASSSRGVTGTDTQYF

clone size: NA
D gene: TRBD1
V gene: TRBV7-2
J gene: TRBJ2-5
CDR3 DNA: TGTGCCAGCAGCTCGCCCACTCGGACAGGGAGGCGAGAGACCCAGTACTTC
CDR3 protein: CASSSPTRTGRRETQYF

clone size: NA
D gene: NA
V gene: TRBV11-2
J gene: TRBJ1-1
CDR3 DNA: TGTGCCAGCAGCTTAGACAGTTTGGGGGGGGGAACTGAAGCTTTCTTT
CDR3 protein: CASSLDSLGGGTEAFF

clone size: NA
D gene: TRBD2
V gene: TRBV5-1
J gene: TRBJ2-1
CDR3 DNA: TGCGCCAGCAGCCCAGTTCTAGCGGGAGGGCGTAATGAGCAGTTCTTC
CDR3 protein: CASSPVLAGGRNEQFF

clone size: NA
D gene: NA
V gene: TRBV28
J gene: TRBJ2-1
CDR3 DNA: TGTGCCAGCAGGCGGACTCTCAATGAGCAGTTCTTC
CDR3 protein: CASRRTLNEQFF

clone size: NA
D gene: NA
V gene: TRBV30
J gene: TRBJ1-4
CDR3 DNA: TGTGCCGCACCGGAGGGCGCAACTAATGAAAAACTGTTTTTT
CDR3 protein: CAAPEGATNEKLFF

clone size: NA
D gene: NA
V gene: TRBV27
J gene: TRBJ2-2
CDR3 DNA: TGTGCCAGCAGTCCGAGAGGCAGGGTGGACGGGGGCACCGGGGAGCTGTTTTTT
CDR3 protein: CASSPRGRVDGGTGELFF

clone size: once
D gene: NA
V gene: TRBV7-9
J gene: TRBJ2-7
CDR3 DNA: TGTGCCAGCAGCTTATCAGCCTACGAGCAGTACTTC
CDR3 protein: CASSLSAYEQYF